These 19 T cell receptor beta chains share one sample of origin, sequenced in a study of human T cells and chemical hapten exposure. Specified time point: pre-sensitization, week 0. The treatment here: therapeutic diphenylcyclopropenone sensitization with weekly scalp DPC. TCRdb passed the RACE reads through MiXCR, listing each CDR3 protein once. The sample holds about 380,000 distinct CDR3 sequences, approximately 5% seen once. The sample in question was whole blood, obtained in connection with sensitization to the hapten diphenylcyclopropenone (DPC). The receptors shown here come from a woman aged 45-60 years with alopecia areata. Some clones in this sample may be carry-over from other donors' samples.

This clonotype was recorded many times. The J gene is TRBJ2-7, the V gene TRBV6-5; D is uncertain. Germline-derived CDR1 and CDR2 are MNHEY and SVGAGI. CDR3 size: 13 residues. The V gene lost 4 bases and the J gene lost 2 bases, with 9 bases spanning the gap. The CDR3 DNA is TGTGCCAGCAGTTCCCGGTCCCCCTACGAGCAGTACTTC. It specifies CASSSRSPYEQYF.

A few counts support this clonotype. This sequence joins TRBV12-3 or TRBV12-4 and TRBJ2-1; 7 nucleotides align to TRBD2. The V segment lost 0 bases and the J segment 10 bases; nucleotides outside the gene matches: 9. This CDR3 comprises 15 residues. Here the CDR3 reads CASSLAGGTFSEQFF. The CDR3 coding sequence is TGTGCCAGCAGTTTAGCGGGAGGGACTTTTTCGGAGCAGTTCTTC.

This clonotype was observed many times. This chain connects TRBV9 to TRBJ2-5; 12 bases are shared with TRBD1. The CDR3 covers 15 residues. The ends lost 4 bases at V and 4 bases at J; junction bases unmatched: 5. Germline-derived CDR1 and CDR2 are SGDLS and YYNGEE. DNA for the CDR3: TGTGCCAGCAGCTTCGGGACAGGGGGCGGAGAGACCCAGTACTTC. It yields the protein CASSFGTGGGETQYF.

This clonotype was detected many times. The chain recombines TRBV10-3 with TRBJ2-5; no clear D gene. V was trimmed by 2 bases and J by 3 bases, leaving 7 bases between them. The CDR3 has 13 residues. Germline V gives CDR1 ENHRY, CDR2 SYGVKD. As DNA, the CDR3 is TGTGCCATCAGTGAGGCAGGAGAAGAGACCCAGTACTTC. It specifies CAISEAGEETQYF.

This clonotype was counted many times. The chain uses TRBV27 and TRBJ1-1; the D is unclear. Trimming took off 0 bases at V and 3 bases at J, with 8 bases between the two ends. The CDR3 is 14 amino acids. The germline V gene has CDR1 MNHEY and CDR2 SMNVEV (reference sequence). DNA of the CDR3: TGTGCCAGCAGTTTATCTGGGCCGTACACTGAAGCTTTCTTT. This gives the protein CASSLSGPYTEAFF.

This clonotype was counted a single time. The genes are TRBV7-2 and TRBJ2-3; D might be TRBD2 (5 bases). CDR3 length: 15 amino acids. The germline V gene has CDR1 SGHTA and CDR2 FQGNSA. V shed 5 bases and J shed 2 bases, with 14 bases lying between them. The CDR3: CASSAGISNTDTQYF. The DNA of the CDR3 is TGTGCCAGCAGCGCCGGGATCTCAAACACAGATACGCAGTATTTT.

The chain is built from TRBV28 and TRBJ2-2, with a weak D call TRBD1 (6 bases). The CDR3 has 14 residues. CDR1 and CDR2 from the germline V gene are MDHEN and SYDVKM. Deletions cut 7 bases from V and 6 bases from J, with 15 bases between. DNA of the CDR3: TGTGCCAGCATGGGCAGGGGTTATGCCGGGGAGCTGTTTTTT. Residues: CASMGRGYAGELFF.

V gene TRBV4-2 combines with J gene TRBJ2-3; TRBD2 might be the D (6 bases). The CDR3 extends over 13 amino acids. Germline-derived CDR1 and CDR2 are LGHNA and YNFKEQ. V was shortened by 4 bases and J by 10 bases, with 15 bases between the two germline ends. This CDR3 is CASSLSDRDSQYF. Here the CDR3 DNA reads TGTGCCAGCAGCCTAAGCGACCGGGACTCGCAGTATTTT.

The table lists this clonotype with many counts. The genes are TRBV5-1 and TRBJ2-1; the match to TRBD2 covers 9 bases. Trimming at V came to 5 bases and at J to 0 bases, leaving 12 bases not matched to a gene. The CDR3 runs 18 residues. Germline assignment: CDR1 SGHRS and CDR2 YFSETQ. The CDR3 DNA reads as TGCGCCAGCAGTAGGCGCGGGAGGGCCGATAGCTCCTACAATGAGCAGTTCTTC. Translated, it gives CASSRRGRADSSYNEQFF.

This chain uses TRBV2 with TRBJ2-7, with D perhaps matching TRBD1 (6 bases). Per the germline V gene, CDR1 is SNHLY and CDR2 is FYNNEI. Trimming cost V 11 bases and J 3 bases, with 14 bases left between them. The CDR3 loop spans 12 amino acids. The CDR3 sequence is CAGRTEGYEQYF. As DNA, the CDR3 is TGTGCCGGTCGGACAGAGGGCTACGAGCAGTACTTC.

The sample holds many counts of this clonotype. CDR3 region: CASSLQGWSTDTQYF. DNA for the CDR3: TGTGCCAGCAGCTTACAGGGGTGGAGCACAGATACGCAGTATTTT. The V and J genes are TRBV11-2 and TRBJ2-3, with a possible D match to TRBD1 (6 bases). This CDR3 is 15 amino acids long. V lost 2 bases, J lost 0 bases, and 9 bases lay in between. Germline V CDR1 and CDR2: SGHAT, FQNNGV.

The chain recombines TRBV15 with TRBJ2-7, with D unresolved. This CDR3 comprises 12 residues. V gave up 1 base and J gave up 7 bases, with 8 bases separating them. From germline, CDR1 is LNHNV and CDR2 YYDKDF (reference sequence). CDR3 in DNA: TGTGCCACCAGCAGAGTCGTAGGGGAGCAGTACTTC. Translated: CATSRVVGEQYF.

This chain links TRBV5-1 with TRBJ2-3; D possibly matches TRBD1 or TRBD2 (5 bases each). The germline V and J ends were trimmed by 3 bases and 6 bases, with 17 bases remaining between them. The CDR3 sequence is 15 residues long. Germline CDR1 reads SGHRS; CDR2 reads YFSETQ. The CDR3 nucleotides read TGCGCCAGCAGCTGGGGGTGGAGGCCGGTGGATACGCAGTATTTT. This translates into CASSWGWRPVDTQYF.

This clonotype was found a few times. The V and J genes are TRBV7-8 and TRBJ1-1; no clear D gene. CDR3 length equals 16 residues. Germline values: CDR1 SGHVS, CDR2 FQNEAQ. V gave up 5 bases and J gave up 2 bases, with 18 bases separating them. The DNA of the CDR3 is TGTGCCAGCAGCCTGCCCGCCAGAACCTTAAACACTGAAGCTTTCTTT. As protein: CASSLPARTLNTEAFF.

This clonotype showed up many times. The CDR3 here is CSVAPTGVNTGELFF. CDR3 sequence (DNA): TGCAGCGTTGCTCCCACAGGGGTTAACACCGGGGAGCTGTTTTTT. The chain has TRBV29-1 and TRBJ2-2; 7 bases line up with TRBD1. V shed 4 bases and J 2 bases; nucleotides not matched to a gene: 7. The CDR3 has 15 amino acids. Per germline, CDR1 SQVTM and CDR2 ANQGSEA.

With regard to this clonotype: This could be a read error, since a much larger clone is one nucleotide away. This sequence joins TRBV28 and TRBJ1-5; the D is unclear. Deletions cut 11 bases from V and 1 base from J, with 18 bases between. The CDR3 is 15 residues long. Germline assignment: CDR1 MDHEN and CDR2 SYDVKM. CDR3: CACNTVEGSNQPQHF. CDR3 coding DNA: TGTGCCTGCAACACCGTGGAGGGCAGCAATCAGCCCCAGCATTTT. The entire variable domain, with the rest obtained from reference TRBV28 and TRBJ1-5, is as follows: DVKVTQSSRYLVKRTGEKVFLECVQDMDHENMFWYRQDPGLGLRLIYFSYDVKMKEKGDIPEGYSVSREKKERFSLILESASTNQTSMYLCACNTVEGSNQPQHFGDGTRLSIL.

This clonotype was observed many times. CDR3 amino acids: CASSFVGGRATGELFF. As DNA, the CDR3 is TGTGCCAGCAGTTTTGTTGGCGGGAGGGCCACCGGGGAGCTGTTTTTT. The gene calls are TRBV12-3 or TRBV12-4 and TRBJ2-2, with 9 bases aligning to TRBD2. This CDR3 is built from 16 residues. J gave up 4 bases and V 3 bases, and 6 bases lay outside the gene matches.

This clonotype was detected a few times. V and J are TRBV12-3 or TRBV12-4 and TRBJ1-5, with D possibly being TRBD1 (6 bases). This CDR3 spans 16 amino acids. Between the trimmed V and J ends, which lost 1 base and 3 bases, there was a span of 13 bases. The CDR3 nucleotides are TGTGCCAGCAGTTTAGGGGGAGGGGGGGCCAATCAGCCCCAGCATTTT. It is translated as CASSLGGGGANQPQHF.

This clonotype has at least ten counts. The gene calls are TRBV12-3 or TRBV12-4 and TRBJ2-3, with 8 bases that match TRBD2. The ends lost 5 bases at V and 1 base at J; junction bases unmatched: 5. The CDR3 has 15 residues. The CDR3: CASSTYSGGTDTQYF. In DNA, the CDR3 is TGTGCCAGCAGTACATATAGCGGGGGCACAGATACGCAGTATTTT.